Sequencing of this TCR beta chain was carried out in a study of regulatory T cells in long-lasting Graves disease. This clonotype was counted at least ten times. This CDR3 is 13 amino acids long. Germline V gene sequence: CDR1 SNHLY, CDR2 FYNNEI. The V and J ends lost 5 bases and 10 bases respectively, with 15 bases between them. iRepertoire HTBI primers and Arm-PCR of CDR3 regions built TCR beta libraries. TCRdb reprocessed the multiplex PCR reads with MiXCR, giving one entry per CDR3 protein. The sample consists of some 340,000 distinct CDR3 sequences, about 12% of them appearing once. Noted time point: newly diagnosed GD, antithyroid drugs for less than 3 months. The TCR library was made from RNA extracted from PBMCs. The sample also formed part of further work on T cells in Graves' hyperthyroidism and ophthalmopathy. From that report: Aged 18 to 65, the patients had hyperthyroidism that was newly diagnosed and had lasted under 2 months. Most thyroid clonotypes that were expanded above 0.001 also turned up in blood.

The sequence was collected from a woman between 18 and 29 years old with Graves disease. The chain couples TRBV2 to TRBJ2-1, with D unclear. The sample in question was peripheral blood mononuclear cells (PBMCs), obtained at new diagnosis, from a patient treated with antithyroid drugs. The CDR3: CASSIGTKNEQFF. In DNA, the CDR3 is TGTGCCAGCAGTATCGGAACAAAAAACGAGCAGTTCTTC.